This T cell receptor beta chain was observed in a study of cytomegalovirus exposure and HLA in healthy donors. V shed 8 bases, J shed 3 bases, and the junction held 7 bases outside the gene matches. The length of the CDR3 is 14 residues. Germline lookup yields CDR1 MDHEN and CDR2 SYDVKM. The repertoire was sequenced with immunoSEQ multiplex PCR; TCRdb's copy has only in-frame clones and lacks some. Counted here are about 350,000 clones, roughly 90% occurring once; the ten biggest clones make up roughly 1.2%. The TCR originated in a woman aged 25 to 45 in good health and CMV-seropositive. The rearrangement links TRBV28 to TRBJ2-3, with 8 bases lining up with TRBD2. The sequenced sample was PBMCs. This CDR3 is CASRNGGATDTQYF. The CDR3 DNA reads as TGTGCCAGCCGTAACGGGGGGGCTACAGATACGCAGTATTTT. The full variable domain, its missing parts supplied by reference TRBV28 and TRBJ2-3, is DVKVTQSSRYLVKRTGEKVFLECVQDMDHENMFWYRQDPGLGLRLIYFSYDVKMKEKGDIPEGYSVSREKKERFSLILESASTNQTSMYLCASRNGGATDTQYFGPGTRLTVL.